The 15 T cell receptor beta chains in this list originate from one sample, sequenced in a study of response to subunit inactivated influenza vaccine. TCRdb fed the RT-PCR reads into MiXCR, producing one record per CDR3 protein. The table lists 650,000 to 800,000 distinct CDR3 sequences, approximately 15% of them singletons. The source was PBMCs from blood, collected 14 days before vaccination. These receptors originate from a middle-aged man who received an inactivated influenza vaccine.

The rearrangement joins TRBV30 to TRBJ1-2; D is unclear. Germline assignment: CDR1 GTSNPN and CDR2 SVGIG (reference sequence). Deletions cut 2 bases from V and 4 bases from J, with 8 bases between. The CDR3 extends over 12 amino acids. CDR3: CAWSRQIYGYTF. The DNA for the CDR3 is TGTGCCTGGAGTCGTCAGATCTATGGCTACACCTTC.

This clonotype was counted only a few times. V usage is TRBV18 and J usage is TRBJ1-2; no clear D gene. Germline CDR1 is KGHSH and CDR2 is LQKENI. Trimming shortened V by 6 bases and J by 0 bases, and 8 bases separated the two germline ends. This CDR3 contains 13 residues. CDR3 sequence reads: CASSSVPNYGYTF. The CDR3, as DNA: TGTGCCAGCTCGTCAGTTCCTAACTATGGCTACACCTTC.

The chain uses TRBV7-9 and TRBJ2-1; 12 nucleotides agree with TRBD2. The junction had 7 bases not matched to a gene; V was cut back by 1 base and J by 9 bases. The V gene's germline CDR1 is SEHNR and CDR2 FQNEAQ (reference sequence). CDR3 length: 16 amino acids. The CDR3 reads CASSLDGLAGGSEQFF. CDR3 sequence (DNA): TGTGCCAGCAGCTTAGACGGGCTAGCGGGGGGGAGTGAGCAGTTCTTC. Looking up the rest from reference TRBV7-9 and TRBJ2-1 gives the full variable domain: DTGVSQNPRHKITKRGQNVTFRCDPISEHNRLYWYRQTLGQGPEFLTYFQNEAQLEKSRLLSDRFSAERPKGSFSTLEIQRTEQGDSAMYLCASSLDGLAGGSEQFFGPGTRLTVL.

This clonotype was picked up a small number of times. The chain is built from TRBV14 and TRBJ1-3; no firm D call. This CDR3 has 13 residues. V was cut by 5 bases and J by 0 bases, with 5 bases left in between. The germline gives CDR1 SGHDN, CDR2 FVKESK. Here the CDR3 DNA reads TGTGCCAGCAGCGTAGCCTCTGGAAACACCATATATTTT. It specifies CASSVASGNTIYF.

In nucleotides, the CDR3 is TGTGCCAGCAGCCAGCGAGGGTGGAGCTTCACAGATACGCAGTATTTT. The encoded protein is CASSQRGWSFTDTQYF. The chain joins TRBV9 to TRBJ2-3; possible D gene TRBD2, 5 bases. There are 16 residues in the CDR3. Looked up from germline, CDR1 is SGDLS and CDR2 is YYNGEE. The germline V and J ends were trimmed by 4 bases and 2 bases, with 17 bases remaining between them.

This chain links TRBV25-1 with TRBJ2-1; 10 bases map to TRBD2. CDR1 and CDR2 from the germline V gene are MGHDK and SYGVNS. Unmatched junction bases numbered 8, after V lost 0 bases and J lost 9 bases. The CDR3 loop spans 16 amino acids. Here the CDR3 DNA reads TGTGCCAGCAGTGAATATACCCTAGCGGGAGCGGGTGAGCAGTTCTTC. Amino acid sequence: CASSEYTLAGAGEQFF.

This clonotype showed up just a few times. The chain has TRBV12-3 or TRBV12-4 and TRBJ2-3; D remains unclear. The V and J ends lost 8 bases and 0 bases respectively, with 15 bases between them. This CDR3 spans 15 amino acids. This CDR3 is CASGTPLLSTDTQYF. In DNA form, the CDR3 reads TGTGCCAGCGGCACCCCCTTACTTAGCACAGATACGCAGTATTTT.

This clonotype was detected many times. The chain employs TRBV20-1 and TRBJ1-1; D not resolved. Trimming left V 3 bases short and J 0 bases short, with 5 bases between. Looked up from germline, CDR1 is DFQATT and CDR2 is SNEGSKA (reference sequence). The length of the CDR3 is 12 residues. The CDR3 region has the DNA TGCAGTGCTAGTAGGATGAACACTGAAGCTTTCTTT. Its protein is CSASRMNTEAFF.

This chain links TRBV7-9 with TRBJ2-1, with D perhaps TRBD1 (6 bases). The CDR3 totals 13 residues. V was pared by 4 bases and J by 9 bases, with 13 bases between. Germline V gene lookup returns CDR1 SEHNR and CDR2 FQNEAQ (reference sequence). CDR3 in amino acids: CASSYPGDTEQFF. CDR3 nucleotide sequence: TGTGCCAGCAGCTATCCCGGGGACACTGAGCAGTTCTTC. Together with reference TRBV7-9 and TRBJ2-1, the CDR3 gives the full variable domain: DTGVSQNPRHKITKRGQNVTFRCDPISEHNRLYWYRQTLGQGPEFLTYFQNEAQLEKSRLLSDRFSAERPKGSFSTLEIQRTEQGDSAMYLCASSYPGDTEQFFGPGTRLTVL.

The chain joins TRBV29-1 to TRBJ2-2, with D possibly being TRBD1 (5 bases). Trimming pared 6 bases from V and 1 base from J, leaving 9 bases between. CDR3 length: 13 residues. Germline-derived CDR1 and CDR2 are SQVTM and ANQGSEA. CDR3 region: CSVLQGNTGELFF. CDR3 nucleotides: TGCAGCGTGTTGCAGGGGAACACCGGGGAGCTGTTTTTT.

This clonotype turned up a few times. The chain has TRBV7-9 and TRBJ2-5; perhaps TRBD2 as D (5 bases). Trimming pared 7 bases from V and 3 bases from J, leaving 12 bases between. The germline CDR1 and CDR2 sequences are SEHNR and FQNEAQ (reference sequence). The CDR3 length is 13 residues. The CDR3 sequence is CASTPWGEETQYF. The CDR3 coding sequence is TGTGCCAGCACACCCTGGGGAGAAGAGACCCAGTACTTC.

The table lists this clonotype with a few counts. V and J are TRBV4-2 and TRBJ2-2, with D perhaps matching TRBD1 (5 bases). The V and J ends lost 0 bases and 2 bases respectively, with 10 bases between them. Germline V lookup: CDR1 LGHNA, CDR2 YNFKEQ. This CDR3 spans 16 amino acids. Here the CDR3 DNA reads TGTGCCAGCAGCCAAGAGGGGCCGCCAAACACCGGGGAGCTGTTTTTT. This codes for CASSQEGPPNTGELFF.

This clonotype was recorded many times. The V gene is TRBV24-1, the J gene TRBJ2-3, with D perhaps matching TRBD1 (5 bases). Trimming shortened V by 5 bases and J by 0 bases, and 11 bases separated the two germline ends. The germline gives CDR1 KGHDR, CDR2 SFDVKD. This CDR3 spans 15 amino acids. CDR3: CATSGRQISTDTQYF. In DNA, the CDR3 is TGTGCCACCAGTGGCCGACAGATTAGCACAGATACGCAGTATTTT.

This clonotype was seen many times. The CDR3 nucleotides read TGTGCCAGCAGCTTACCTCCGGATGAAAAACTGTTTTTT. This translates into CASSLPPDEKLFF. The rearrangement links TRBV7-2 to TRBJ1-4; D unresolved. The V end lost 2 bases, the J end lost 6 bases, and 7 bases lay between the germline ends. Germline assignment: CDR1 SGHTA and CDR2 FQGNSA. CDR3 length equals 13 residues.

The rearrangement joins TRBV5-1 to TRBJ2-3, with TRBD2 matching 12 bases. Losses at the gene ends were 3 bases for V and 6 bases for J; bases not matched to a gene: 11. CDR3 length: 17 residues. Germline-derived CDR1 and CDR2 are SGHRS and YFSETQ. The CDR3 sequence: CASSSRPTSGSMDTQYF. Written as DNA, the CDR3 is TGCGCCAGCAGCTCTCGACCGACTAGCGGGAGTATGGATACGCAGTATTTT.